This T cell receptor (beta chain) was recorded in a study of T-cell reconstitution after alpha-beta-depleted transplantation in children. Preparation of the TCRbeta library used unique molecular identifiers. From the PCR reads, TCRdb called clonotypes with MiXCR, one entry per CDR3 protein. The sample shows about 610,000 distinct CDR3 sequences, over 9.5% of them seen only once. V dropped 0 bases and J dropped 3; count of bases not matched to a gene: 4. CDR1 and CDR2 from the germline V gene are MRHNA and SNTAGT. The CDR3 sequence is 16 residues long. The chain has TRBV6-4 and TRBJ2-3; 9 nucleotides match TRBD2. The receptor's source is a human donor who donated a stem cell graft to a child with acute myeloid leukemia. The sequencing here drew on PBMCs from the stem cell graft donor, taken from the stem cell graft. CDR3 in DNA: TGTGCCAGCAGTGACTCTGTGGCGGGAGGGACAGATACGCAGTATTTT. Encoded protein: CASSDSVAGGTDTQYF.